Given below is one T cell receptor beta chain in context. Its cognate antigen is unknown. The data were taken from a study of regulatory and conventional T cells in RAG deficiency. Findings and caveats of the study: Other subsets showed 9 to 10-fold reductions, but Treg unique TCR beta sequences fell roughly 100-fold in these patients. Shannon entropy was markedly lower and Simpson indices higher in RAG-deficient patients than control T-cell subsets.

TCRdb's copy holds only in-frame clones and misses some; the assay was immunoSEQ multiplex PCR. The profile shows around 20,000 clones, around 97% of them singletons. V gave up 6 bases and J gave up 4 bases; unmatched junction bases: 7. Germline CDR1 reads MGHDK; CDR2 reads SYGVNS. The CDR3 is 15 residues long. Conventional CD4+ T cells were sorted from blood as CD25-low CD127-high cells. The data also belong to a second study, concerning regulatory T cells. This second report adds: The primer mix had 52 TRBV and 13 TRBJ primers.

The chain couples TRBV25-1 to TRBJ2-1, with 9 nucleotides matching TRBD1. The sequence was obtained from a human donor in good health. Sequences were obtained from CD25- CD4+ T cells sorted from blood. The CDR3 loop reads CASRQTGTGYNEQFF. The CDR3 nucleotides read TGTGCCAGCAGACAGACCGGGACAGGGTACAATGAGCAGTTCTTC.